This T cell receptor (beta chain) was recovered during a study of blood T cell repertoires in COVID-19. Study-wide context: The United States, Italy and Spain supplied acute and convalescent COVID-19 samples.

Germline values: CDR1 MNHEY, CDR2 SVGAGI. V dropped 11 bases and J dropped 2; count of bases not matched to a gene: 5. The CDR3 totals 12 residues. How the authors handled the data: Reference gene primer amplification gave estimated nucleated cell counts. Produced via immunoSEQ multiplex PCR; TCRdb's table is partial and in-frame only. For V, J and clone size, that table is used; D and trimming come from the DNA. This sample carries 35,000 to 40,000 clones, around 77% of them seen once, and the ten largest clones take more than 35%. This clone was picked up a small number of times. The sample taken for sequencing was peripheral blood. This chain links TRBV6-5 with TRBJ2-7, with 8 bases matching TRBD1. The origin of this receptor is a man at least 80 years old with active or convalescent COVID-19. The CDR3 DNA follows: TGTGCCGGACAGGGTCTCACCTACGAGCAGTACTTC. This sequence encodes CAGQGLTYEQYF.